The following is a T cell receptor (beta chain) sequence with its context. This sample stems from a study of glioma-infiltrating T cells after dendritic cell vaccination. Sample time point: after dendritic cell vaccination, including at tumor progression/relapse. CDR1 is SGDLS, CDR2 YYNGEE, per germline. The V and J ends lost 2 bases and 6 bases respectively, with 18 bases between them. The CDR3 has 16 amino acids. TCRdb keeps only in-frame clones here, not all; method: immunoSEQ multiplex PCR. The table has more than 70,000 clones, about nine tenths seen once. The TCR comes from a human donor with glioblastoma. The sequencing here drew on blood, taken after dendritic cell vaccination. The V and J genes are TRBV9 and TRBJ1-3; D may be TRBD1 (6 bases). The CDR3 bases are TGTGCCAGCAGCGTTCGGGACATCGGTTTAGCAAACACCATATATTTT. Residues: CASSVRDIGLANTIYF.